The rows below give T cell receptor beta chains drawn from one sample of a study of T cell clones after liver transplantation. Repertoires were generated with immunoSEQ multiplex PCR, while TCRdb's copy carries only in-frame clones and drops some. This table has roughly 100,000 clones, more than 75% appearing once. The sample consisted of CD4+ T cells from blood, taken before liver transplant. The source of these receptors is a human donor who received a liver transplant. The CDR3 runs from the conserved cysteine through the conserved F or W. A D gene is named only where the DNA matches it firmly. A row's size may be missing; if present it is once, few, many or a size class.

TRBJ1-2 NA TRBV9 TRBD1 CASSPDRQGGSPYGYTF TGTGCCAGCAGCCCCGACCGACAGGGAGGATCCCCCTATGGCTACACCTTC
TRBJ1-2 NA TRBV29-1 NA CSVVEGGVYGYTF TGCAGCGTCGTCGAGGGAGGAGTCTATGGCTACACCTTC
TRBJ1-2 NA TRBV6-6 TRBD1 CASTSRGGQTNYGYTF TGTGCCAGCACCTCCCGAGGGGGACAGACGAACTATGGCTACACCTTC
TRBJ2-7 NA TRBV5-4 TRBD2 CASSATGTRYYEQYF TGTGCCAGCAGCGCAACCGGGACTAGATACTACGAGCAGTACTTC
TRBJ1-2 NA TRBV4-2 NA CASSQEETEGYTF TGTGCCAGCAGCCAGGAGGAGACTGAGGGCTACACCTTC
TRBJ2-7 NA TRBV5-1 TRBD2 CASSSGLAGVEQYF TGCGCCAGCAGCTCGGGACTAGCGGGAGTCGAGCAGTACTTC
TRBJ2-5 NA TRBV12-5 TRBD2 CASGTSGSGETQYF TGTGCTAGTGGGACGAGCGGGAGTGGGGAGACCCAGTACTTC
TRBJ1-2 NA TRBV5-1 NA CASSPYREPSYGYTF TGCGCCAGCAGCCCATACAGGGAGCCTAGCTATGGCTACACCTTC
TRBJ2-3 NA TRBV4-1 TRBD2 CASSLTGGRGASGVLTDTQYF TGCGCCAGCAGCCTTACCGGGGGGCGTGGTGCTAGCGGGGTTCTCACAGATACGCAGTATTTT
TRBJ2-3 NA TRBV6-1 NA CASGEGVSRTDTQYF TGTGCCAGCGGCGAAGGGGTAAGCCGCACAGATACGCAGTATTTT
TRBJ2-2 NA TRBV11-3 NA CASSLNPNANTGELFF TGTGCCAGCAGCTTAAACCCCAATGCGAACACCGGGGAGCTGTTTTTT
TRBJ2-3 NA TRBV10-2 NA CASSELGGAGHTQYF TGCGCCAGCAGTGAGTTGGGGGGGGCCGGGCATACGCAGTATTTT
TRBJ2-7 NA TRBV28 NA CASSLLGPVEQYF TGTGCCAGCAGTTTGTTAGGGCCAGTCGAGCAGTACTTC
TRBJ1-4 NA TRBV7-9 NA CASSLEGGVNEKLFF TGTGCCAGCAGCTTAGAGGGAGGGGTTAATGAAAAACTGTTTTTT
TRBJ2-2 NA TRBV15 TRBD2 CATSRERAGVTGELFF TGTGCCACCAGCAGAGAGCGAGCGGGGGTCACCGGGGAGCTGTTTTTT
TRBJ2-3 few TRBV5-1 NA CASSLDGLGTDTQYF TGCGCCAGCAGCTTGGACGGGCTTGGCACAGATACGCAGTATTTT
TRBJ1-2 NA TRBV27 NA CASSFSQGRFGYTF TGTGCCAGCAGTTTTTCGCAAGGGCGCTTTGGCTACACCTTC
TRBJ2-2 NA TRBV29-1 TRBD1 CSVPAGTGIWTGELFF TGCAGCGTGCCCGCCGGGACAGGAATATGGACCGGGGAGCTGTTTTTT
TRBJ2-5 NA TRBV10-1 TRBD2 CASNLAGGPLYF TGCGCCAGCAATTTAGCGGGAGGGCCTCTGTACTTC
TRBJ1-1 few TRBV4-1 NA CASSQVHHNTEAFF TGCGCCAGCAGCCAAGTACACCACAACACTGAAGCTTTCTTT